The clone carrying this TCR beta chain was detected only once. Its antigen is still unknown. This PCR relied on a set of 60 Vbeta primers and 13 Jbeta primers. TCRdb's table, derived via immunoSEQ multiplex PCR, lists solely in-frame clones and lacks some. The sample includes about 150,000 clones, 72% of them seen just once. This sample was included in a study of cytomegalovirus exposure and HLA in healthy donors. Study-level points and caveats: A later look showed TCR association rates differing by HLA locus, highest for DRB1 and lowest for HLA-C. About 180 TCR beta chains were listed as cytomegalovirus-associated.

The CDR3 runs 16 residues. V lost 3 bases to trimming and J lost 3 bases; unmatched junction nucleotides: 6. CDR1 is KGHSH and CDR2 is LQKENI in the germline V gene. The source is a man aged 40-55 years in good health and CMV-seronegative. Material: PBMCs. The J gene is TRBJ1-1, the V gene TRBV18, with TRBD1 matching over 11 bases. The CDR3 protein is CASSPGTGGRYTEAFF. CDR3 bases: TGTGCCAGCTCACCGGGGACAGGGGGTAGGTACACTGAAGCTTTCTTT.